The T cell receptor beta chain under discussion was sequenced for a study of PD-1 and CTLA-4 blockade in melanoma (dated by TCRdb to the early 2020s). About the full investigation: In patients with melanoma, the study measured the effects of PD-1 blockade versus CTLA-4 blockade on the melanoma-reactive CD8 T cell response.

For this clone: It has no known antigen specificity. No much larger clone exists at a distance of one base, and base qualities are not known.

The protocol used for the library was the immunoSEQ multiplex PCR assay. Here the immuneACCESS table is served through TCRdb, limited to in-frame sequences with V and J called. Missing clones are a known gap in these copies; in checked studies unresolved V genes cover under half, and the rest lacks a known reason. The table for this sample lists 30,000 or so clones; 91% of them were counted only once. In total, the top ten clones hold 6.5% to 9.5% of the sample. The V end loses 3 bases and the J end loses 4 bases, and a stretch of 15 bases separates them. CDR1 and CDR2 (MNHEY, SMNVEV) derive from the germline V gene (reference sequence). The CDR3 measures 15 amino acids from cysteine to phenylalanine. Left in the record is the CDR3 DNA by itself, 45 bases read in frame from the first base.

The receptor's source is a human donor with melanoma. The chain joins TRBV27 to TRBJ2-5, with a weak D call of TRBD2 (6 bases match). The sample consisted of CD8+ T cells from peripheral blood, taken from a patient given anti-PD-1 treatment. The CDR3 region: CASSFAGPSRETQYF. The DNA reads TGTGCCAGCAGTTTCGCGGGGCCTAGCCGAGAGACCCAGTACTTC.